This TCR beta chain derives from a study of T-cell reconstitution after alpha-beta-depleted transplantation in children. Overall study results and limits: Counts and diversity of T cells one year after transplant came mostly from newly produced T cells. Day-60 TCRbeta diversity that was high in some patients was derived from surviving recipient T cells and thymic progenitors. Reportedly, roughly two months post-transplant, alpha-beta T cells arose from several hundred expanded graft clones.

Germline CDR1 MNHNS, CDR2 SASEGT. V lost 7 bases and J lost 1, with 18 bases in between. The CDR3 sequence is 16 residues long. This clonotype was picked up a small number of times. Antigen: not known. It was with unique molecular identifiers that the TCRbeta library was prepared. MiXCR, applied by TCRdb to the PCR reads, yields one record per CDR3 protein. Of approximately 630,000 distinct CDR3 sequences listed, around 14% were seen once; the top ten hold 0.79%. The chain joins TRBV6-1 to TRBJ2-3; a weak D match, TRBD2 (6 bases). This receptor was identified in a girl between 2 and 10 years old with congenital amegakaryocytic thrombocytopenia, due to receive a stem cell transplant. Sequencing used PBMCs, obtained before TCRalphabeta/CD19-depleted stem cell transplant. The CDR3 bases are TGTGCCAGCACGGGAGCTGGGCTACCGGGCACAGATACGCAGTATTTT. Amino acids: CASTGAGLPGTDTQYF.